These T cell receptor beta chains were read from a single sample in a study of Ad26.COV2.S vaccination and SARS-CoV-2 variants. Assay: immunoSEQ multiplex PCR; the TCRdb copy retains only in-frame clones and omits some. Of about 440,000 clones in the sample, 90% were seen once. This sample comprised peripheral blood, obtained in a trial of Ad26.COV2.S vaccine versus placebo. These receptors came from a person between 18 and 65 years old who received the Ad26.COV2.S COVID-19 vaccine or a placebo. Both conserved end residues are part of each CDR3. A D gene is named only where the DNA matches it firmly. Only some rows state a clone size, as once, few, many or a class for expanded clones.

>TRBD1|-|TRBJ2-1|TRBV27
CASSSGQGAYNEQFF
TGTGCCAGCAGTTCGGGACAGGGGGCGTACAATGAGCAGTTCTTC
>TRBD2|-|TRBJ2-7|TRBV6-5
CASNAGRVGPYEQYF
TGTGCCAGCAACGCGGGGAGGGTCGGGCCCTACGAGCAGTACTTC
>TRBD2|-|TRBJ2-1|TRBV19
CASESGRSYNEQFF
TGTGCCAGTGAGAGCGGGAGATCCTACAATGAGCAGTTCTTC
>-|-|TRBJ1-1|TRBV7-3
CASSFRAGGEAFF
TGTGCCAGCAGCTTCAGGGCTGGGGGTGAAGCTTTCTTT
>TRBD2|-|TRBJ2-1|TRBV7-2
CASSPFSPLLADNEQFF
TGTGCCAGCAGCCCTTTTTCCCCCCTTCTAGCGGACAATGAGCAGTTCTTC
>TRBD2|-|TRBJ2-5|TRBV7-6
CASSLESGRSETQYF
TGTGCCAGCAGCTTAGAAAGCGGGAGGTCAGAGACCCAGTACTTC
>-|-|TRBJ1-5|TRBV28
CASTRYSNQPQHF
TGTGCCAGCACCCGTTATAGCAATCAGCCCCAGCATTTT
>-|-|TRBJ2-7|TRBV7-9
CASSPAQDRYEQYF
TGTGCCAGCAGCCCCGCGCAAGACCGCTACGAGCAGTACTTC
>-|few|TRBJ1-2|TRBV5-4
CASTSRGPDYGYTF
TGTGCCAGCACCTCCCGGGGGCCTGACTATGGCTACACCTTC
>TRBD1|many|TRBJ1-2|TRBV19
CASTAWGRGNGYTF
TGTGCCAGTACGGCTTGGGGCAGGGGGAACGGCTACACCTTC
>-|-|TRBJ2-1|TRBV5-1
CASSLLVGGIGGDEQFF
TGCGCCAGCAGCTTGTTAGTTGGCGGGATTGGGGGTGATGAGCAGTTCTTC
>TRBD1|few|TRBJ2-7|TRBV6-5
CASSRDRSYEQYF
TGTGCCAGCAGTCGGGACAGATCCTACGAGCAGTACTTC
>-|-|TRBJ2-7|TRBV2
CASSEIGSLTSNF
TGTGCCAGCAGTGAAATCGGCAGTTTGACATCGAACTTC
>TRBD2|-|TRBJ2-3|TRBV5-1
CASSSGGADTQYF
TGCGCCAGCAGCTCGGGGGGTGCAGATACGCAGTATTTT